This T cell receptor beta chain is from a study of OX40 agonist ivuxolimab in advanced cancers. Whole-study findings and limits: Low normalized clonal expansion also occurred in some nonresponding patients.

Produced via immunoSEQ multiplex PCR; TCRdb's table is partial and in-frame only. The table records 80,000 or so clones, 90% to 95% of them present only once. CDR3 size: 14 residues. Germline CDR1 and CDR2: SGDLS and YYNGEE. Deletions cut 4 bases from V and 4 bases from J, with 11 bases between. As concerns this clone: What it binds is not known.

Material: CD4+ or CD8+ T cells sorted from blood, obtained in a trial of the OX40 agonist ivuxolimab. The genes are TRBV9 and TRBJ1-4, with D perhaps TRBD1 (6 bases). This TCR was recovered from an adult with an advanced solid tumor such as melanoma, head and neck, liver or kidney cancer. CDR3 sequence reads: CASSRQGINEKLFF. As DNA, the CDR3 is TGTGCCAGCAGCCGGCAGGGGATTAATGAAAAACTGTTTTTT.